Below are 25 T cell receptor beta chains sequenced from a single sample in a study of Tregs in tolerant kidney transplant recipients. TCRdb keeps only in-frame clones here, not all; method: immunoSEQ multiplex PCR. Found here are 120,000 or so clones, 85% to 95% of them singletons; the top ten hold approximately 0.54%. Material: CD4+ T cells from blood. Receptors originate from a human donor in good health.

This rearrangement joins TRBV19 to TRBJ1-2; 9 nucleotides match TRBD1. Germline V gene lookup returns CDR1 LNHDA and CDR2 SQIVND (reference sequence). With 4 bases clipped from V and 4 bases from J, the junction kept 4 bases outside the gene matches. The CDR3 length is 14 residues. In DNA, the CDR3 is TGTGCCAGTAGTACCAAACAGGGGGCCTATGGCTACACCTTC. It translates to CASSTKQGAYGYTF. Full variable domain (remainder filled in from reference TRBV19 and TRBJ1-2): DGGITQSPKYLFRKEGQNVTLSCEQNLNHDAMYWYRQDPGQGLRLIYYSQIVNDFQKGDIAEGYSVSREKKESFPLTVTSAQKNPTAFYLCASSTKQGAYGYTFGSGTRLTVV.

The sample holds a few counts of this clone. V is TRBV2 and J is TRBJ1-2, with unresolved D. This CDR3 has 16 residues. Germline V lookup: CDR1 SNHLY, CDR2 FYNNEI. Trimming shortened V by 1 base and J by 4 bases, and 16 bases separated the two germline ends. CDR3 coding DNA: TGTGCCAGCAGTGAAGACAATCTAATGCCTCTCTATGGCTACACCTTC. This encodes CASSEDNLMPLYGYTF.

The V call is TRBV30, the J call TRBJ2-7; 7 positions match TRBD1. The CDR3 is 14 amino acids. Germline values: CDR1 GTSNPN, CDR2 SVGIG (reference sequence). Germline trimming cut 2 bases from V and 3 bases from J; bases unmatched to any gene: 7. CDR3 loop: CAWSNPTGNYEQYF. The CDR3 nucleotides read TGTGCCTGGAGTAACCCGACAGGGAACTACGAGCAGTACTTC.

This chain connects TRBV27 to TRBJ2-6, with a weak D call TRBD1 (6 bases). Trimming left V 5 bases short and J 2 bases short, with 13 bases between. The CDR3 extends over 16 amino acids. Per germline, CDR1 MNHEY and CDR2 SMNVEV (reference sequence). CDR3 in amino acids: CASSPGQFAGANVLTF. The DNA of the CDR3 is TGTGCCAGCAGTCCCGGACAGTTCGCTGGGGCCAACGTCCTGACTTTC.

The chain combines TRBV19 with TRBJ2-2, with 7 bases aligning to TRBD2. The CDR3 spans 16 residues. Looked up from germline, CDR1 is LNHDA and CDR2 is SQIVND (reference sequence). Trimming took 1 base from V and 4 from J; bases not matched to a gene: 6. This chain's CDR3 is CASSIGGGRSTGELFF. DNA for the CDR3: TGTGCCAGTAGTATAGGGGGAGGGCGAAGCACCGGGGAGCTGTTTTTT.

The J gene is TRBJ2-1, the V gene TRBV14; a weak D match, TRBD2 (6 bases). Germline CDR1 is SGHDN and CDR2 is FVKESK. The ends were cut back, 4 bases at V and 3 bases at J, with 10 bases in the middle. The CDR3 totals 14 residues. The CDR3 loop is CASSLGTFYNEQFF. For the CDR3, the DNA is TGTGCCAGCAGCCTCGGGACTTTCTACAATGAGCAGTTCTTC.

This clone is a singleton in its sample. The chain has TRBV5-1 and TRBJ2-5, with a tentative D call TRBD2 (6 bases). CDR1 SGHRS and CDR2 YFSETQ come from the germline V gene. The CDR3 is 13 amino acids. V lost 1 base and J lost 3, with 7 bases in between. CDR3 DNA sequence: TGCGCCAGCAGCTTGCCGGGGGAAGAGACCCAGTACTTC. Amino acid sequence: CASSLPGEETQYF. Together with reference TRBV5-1 and TRBJ2-5, the CDR3 gives the full variable domain: KAGVTQTPRYLIKTRGQQVTLSCSPISGHRSVSWYQQTPGQGLQFLFEYFSETQRNKGNFPGRFSGRQFSNSRSEMNVSTLELGDSALYLCASSLPGEETQYFGPGTRLLVL.

The V call is TRBV21-1, the J call TRBJ2-3; TRBD1, the table's D call, was not compared with the DNA. TRBV21-1 is a recognized pseudogene. There are 13 residues in the CDR3. CDR3 sequence (DNA): TGTGCCAGGGACAGGGTGCGATCGGATACGCAGTATTTT. Translation: CARDRVRSDTQYF.

J is TRBJ1-2 and V is TRBV5-1, with a weak D call TRBD1 (6 bases). The V gene's germline CDR1 is SGHRS and CDR2 YFSETQ. This CDR3 is built from 13 residues. Trimming took 4 bases from V and 6 from J, leaving 13 bases between them. The CDR3 DNA follows: TGCGCCAGCAGCCTGGACAGCTTACATGGCTACACCTTC. This translates into CASSLDSLHGYTF.

This clone was seen just once. The rearrangement links TRBV7-9 to TRBJ2-3; D gene uncertain. Germline V gene sequence: CDR1 SEHNR, CDR2 FQNEAQ (reference sequence). The CDR3 has 16 amino acids. The V end lost 1 base, the J end lost 5 bases, and 16 bases lay between the germline ends. This CDR3 reads CASSLGSGPPGDTQYF. DNA for the CDR3: TGTGCCAGCAGCTTAGGTTCTGGTCCTCCTGGAGATACGCAGTATTTT.

The V gene is TRBV9, the J gene TRBJ1-1, with D unclear. This CDR3 is 13 amino acids long. The V gene's germline CDR1 is SGDLS and CDR2 YYNGEE. The V and J ends lost 0 bases and 1 base respectively, with 4 bases between them. In DNA, the CDR3 is TGTGCCAGCAGCGTAGCGGCGAACACTGAAGCTTTCTTT. As protein: CASSVAANTEAFF.

This chain connects TRBV19 to TRBJ2-3; 14 nucleotides align to TRBD2. The CDR3 has 16 amino acids. The V segment lost 5 bases and the J segment 3 bases; nucleotides outside the gene matches: 4. Looked up from germline, CDR1 is LNHDA and CDR2 is SQIVND (reference sequence). DNA of the CDR3: TGTGCCAGTAGTCCGACTAGCGGGGGGGCAACAGATACGCAGTATTTT. Amino acid sequence: CASSPTSGGATDTQYF.

The chain joins TRBV5-1 to TRBJ2-3; D unresolved. Germline V gives CDR1 SGHRS, CDR2 YFSETQ. CDR3 length equals 17 residues. Trimming took off 0 bases at V and 0 bases at J, with 14 bases between the two ends. The CDR3 region has the DNA TGCGCCAGCAGCTTGGGCATGGGCGGTGCTAGCACAGATACGCAGTATTTT. This gives the protein CASSLGMGGASTDTQYF.

The rearrangement joins TRBV30 to TRBJ2-5; D assignment may be TRBD1 or TRBD2 (6 bases each). V was trimmed by 4 bases and J by 6 bases, leaving 18 bases between them. The CDR3 covers 14 residues. Germline loops: CDR1 GTSNPN, CDR2 SVGIG (reference sequence). The CDR3 region is CAWIERGAGKTQYF. For the CDR3, the DNA is TGTGCCTGGATCGAAAGGGGGGCGGGAAAGACCCAGTACTTC.

This clone was counted a single time. The J gene is TRBJ2-7, the V gene TRBV5-1, with D unclear. V lost 1 base, J lost 6 bases, and 11 bases lay in between. The CDR3 totals 13 residues. Per the germline V gene, CDR1 is SGHRS and CDR2 is YFSETQ. The CDR3 DNA sequence: TGCGCCAGCAGCTTGAACACCCCGGGCGAGCAGTACTTC. Amino acids: CASSLNTPGEQYF. The variable domain in full, with the rest retrieved from reference TRBV5-1 and TRBJ2-7, is KAGVTQTPRYLIKTRGQQVTLSCSPISGHRSVSWYQQTPGQGLQFLFEYFSETQRNKGNFPGRFSGRQFSNSRSEMNVSTLELGDSALYLCASSLNTPGEQYFGPGTRLTVT.

V is TRBV10-3 and J is TRBJ2-1; 8 nucleotides agree with TRBD2. The CDR3 sequence is 17 residues long. The J segment lost 0 bases and the V segment lost 2 bases, leaving 6 bases of the junction unmatched. The germline gives CDR1 ENHRY, CDR2 SYGVKD. CDR3 loop: CAISEKVAGSSYNEQFF. As DNA, the CDR3 is TGTGCCATCAGTGAGAAGGTAGCGGGGAGCTCCTACAATGAGCAGTTCTTC.

The chain links TRBV6-5 to TRBJ1-1; perhaps TRBD1 as D (6 bases). This CDR3 has 13 residues. V shed 5 bases and J shed 1 base, with 8 bases lying between them. Per the germline V gene, CDR1 is MNHEY and CDR2 is SVGAGI. CDR3 in amino acids: CASSRQANTEAFF. The CDR3 DNA sequence: TGTGCCAGCAGTCGACAGGCGAACACTGAAGCTTTCTTT.

The chain joins TRBV5-4 to TRBJ2-2; D is uncertain. Germline CDR1 reads SGHNT; CDR2 reads YYREEE (reference sequence). The CDR3 is made up of 12 amino acids. The ends were cut back, 6 bases at V and 5 bases at J, with 8 bases in the middle. For the CDR3, the DNA is TGTGCCAGCAAGGTGGGTACCGGGGAGCTGTTTTTT. This codes for CASKVGTGELFF. Combining the CDR3 with reference TRBV5-4 and TRBJ2-2 gives the whole variable domain ETGVTQSPTHLIKTRGQQVTLRCSSQSGHNTVSWYQQALGQGPQFIFQYYREEENGRGNFPPRFSGLQFPNYSSELNVNALELDDSALYLCASKVGTGELFFGEGSRLTVL.

The chain employs TRBV11-2 and TRBJ1-2; unclear D gene. V lost 8 bases and J 2 bases, leaving 15 bases between the germline ends. The CDR3 has 14 residues. Germline CDR1 reads SGHAT; CDR2 reads FQNNGV. This chain's CDR3 is CASAPPGRNYGYTF. The CDR3 coding sequence is TGTGCCAGCGCCCCTCCCGGGAGGAACTATGGCTACACCTTC. The full variable domain, rest sourced from reference TRBV11-2 and TRBJ1-2, is EAGVAQSPRYKIIEKRQSVAFWCNPISGHATLYWYQQILGQGPKLLIQFQNNGVVDDSQLPKDRFSAERLKGVDSTLKIQPAKLEDSAVYLCASAPPGRNYGYTFGSGTRLTVV.

The chain couples TRBV6-5 to TRBJ1-3; D is undetermined. This CDR3 is 13 amino acids long. Germline V lookup: CDR1 MNHEY, CDR2 SVGAGI. The germline V and J ends were trimmed by 2 bases and 2 bases, with 4 bases remaining between them. This CDR3 is CASSYRAGNTIYF. Here the CDR3 DNA reads TGTGCCAGCAGTTACAGGGCTGGAAACACCATATATTTT.

The chain is built from TRBV7-9 and TRBJ1-4, with unresolved D. The CDR3 has 18 residues. V dropped 1 base and J dropped 0 bases, with 15 bases sitting between them. From germline, CDR1 is SEHNR and CDR2 FQNEAQ (reference sequence). CDR3 region: CASSLVMGYSATNEKLFF. In nucleotides, the CDR3 is TGTGCCAGCAGCTTAGTTATGGGGTACAGTGCAACTAATGAAAAACTGTTTTTT. The variable domain in full, completed from reference TRBV7-9 and TRBJ1-4, reads DTGVSQNPRHKITKRGQNVTFRCDPISEHNRLYWYRQTLGQGPEFLTYFQNEAQLEKSRLLSDRFSAERPKGSFSTLEIQRTEQGDSAMYLCASSLVMGYSATNEKLFFGSGTQLSVL.

This clone came up once. This chain joins TRBV11-3 and TRBJ2-3, with D maybe TRBD1 (6 bases). Deletions cut 3 bases from V and 6 bases from J, with 13 bases between. CDR1 SGHNT and CDR2 YENEEA come from the germline V gene. The CDR3 extends over 14 amino acids. CDR3 sequence: CASSLGPGVDTQYF. CDR3 in DNA: TGTGCCAGCAGCTTGGGCCCAGGGGTGGATACGCAGTATTTT.

The chain has TRBV2 and TRBJ2-5; D unresolved. V was cut by 0 bases and J by 1 base, with 9 bases left in between. Germline CDR1 SNHLY, CDR2 FYNNEI. The CDR3 is 15 residues long. The CDR3 reads CASSEASTPQETQYF. CDR3 coding DNA: TGTGCCAGCAGTGAAGCCTCGACTCCCCAAGAGACCCAGTACTTC.

CDR3 amino acids: CASSQGVAGQSETQYF. The CDR3 DNA reads as TGCGCCAGCAGCCAAGGTGTGGCGGGACAGTCAGAGACCCAGTACTTC. The rearrangement links TRBV4-1 to TRBJ2-5, with TRBD1 as a possible D gene (7 bases). CDR3 length equals 16 residues. V was clipped by 1 base and J by 4 bases, with 16 bases between them. Per the germline V gene, CDR1 is MGHRA and CDR2 is YSYEKL.

The chain uses TRBV29-1 and TRBJ2-7; D possibly matches TRBD1 or TRBD2 (5 bases each). CDR3 length: 15 amino acids. CDR1 and CDR2 (germline): SQVTM, ANQGSEA. Trimming removed 6 bases at V and 3 bases at J, with 21 bases between. The CDR3 bases are TGCAGCGTCCGCCAATACCGGGACCGAGACTACGAGCAGTACTTC. It translates to CSVRQYRDRDYEQYF.